These 8 T cell receptor beta chains were all obtained from the same sample, sequenced in a study of blood T cells in healthy people across ages. Then a second PCR, running roughly 6 to 12 cycles, was carried out with a sample-barcoded 5' primer and a J-beta primer mix. TCRdb re-analysed the 5' RACE reads in MiXCR, keeping a single row per CDR3 protein. This table holds 580,000 or so distinct CDR3 sequences, roughly 48% found once. The sequenced material came from blood. The source is a man older than 75 in good health.

V and J are TRBV20-1 and TRBJ2-3; 11 bases are a match to TRBD2. In germline, CDR1 is DFQATT, CDR2 SNEGSKA (reference sequence). There are 16 residues in the CDR3. The V and J ends lost 6 bases and 3 bases, in that order; junction bases with no gene match: 11. This chain's CDR3 is CSASSGRADGTDTQYF. CDR3 bases: TGCAGTGCCAGTAGCGGGAGGGCCGATGGAACAGATACGCAGTATTTT.

The V gene is TRBV14, the J gene TRBJ1-1; D unresolved. Germline CDR1 reads SGHDN; CDR2 reads FVKESK. The CDR3 extends over 15 amino acids. Trimming shortened V by 4 bases and J by 1 base, and 13 bases separated the two germline ends. The CDR3 region has the DNA TGTGCCAGCAGCCCACGACGGGGAGAGAACACTGAAGCTTTCTTT. Its protein product is CASSPRRGENTEAFF.

The sample holds one count of this clonotype. This chain's CDR3 is CASSDRGRGEAFF. CDR3 nucleotide sequence: TGTGCCAGCAGTGACCGGGGCAGGGGGGAAGCTTTCTTT. This chain links TRBV6-5 with TRBJ1-1; TRBD1 matches at 7 bases. The ends lost 5 bases at V and 8 bases at J; junction bases unmatched: 8. CDR1 and CDR2 from the germline V gene are MNHEY and SVGAGI. The CDR3 length is 13 residues.

This clonotype was counted between two and nine times. The rearrangement links TRBV12-3 or TRBV12-4 to TRBJ1-6; D perhaps matches TRBD1 (5 bases). Trimming stripped 6 bases from V and 9 bases from J, with 15 bases between. The CDR3 covers 14 residues. CDR3 protein: CASSWGERGSPLHF. In DNA, the CDR3 is TGTGCCAGCAGCTGGGGGGAGCGGGGTTCACCCCTCCACTTT.

This clonotype was seen a single time. The V and J genes are TRBV11-2 and TRBJ2-1, with 7 bases aligning to TRBD1. The CDR3 loop spans 17 amino acids. With 1 base clipped from V and 2 bases from J, the junction kept 8 bases outside the gene matches. Germline lookup yields CDR1 SGHAT and CDR2 FQNNGV. The CDR3, as DNA: TGTGCCAGCAGCTTAGGAGCCGGGGACAGCCCCTACAATGAGCAGTTCTTC. Protein product: CASSLGAGDSPYNEQFF.

This chain's CDR3 is CASSPGQGSHNEQFF. The CDR3 region has the DNA TGCGCCAGCAGCCCAGGACAGGGGTCGCACAATGAGCAGTTCTTC. The chain links TRBV5-1 to TRBJ2-1, with 9 bases that match TRBD1. Germline V gives CDR1 SGHRS, CDR2 YFSETQ. The CDR3 runs 15 residues. J was trimmed by 5 bases and V by 4 bases; bases with no gene match: 7. Based on the CDR3 plus reference TRBV5-1 and TRBJ2-1, the full variable domain is KAGVTQTPRYLIKTRGQQVTLSCSPISGHRSVSWYQQTPGQGLQFLFEYFSETQRNKGNFPGRFSGRQFSNSRSEMNVSTLELGDSALYLCASSPGQGSHNEQFFGPGTRLTVL.

This chain joins TRBV29-1 and TRBJ2-1; 8 bases match TRBD2. The length of the CDR3 is 12 residues. Germline V gives CDR1 SQVTM, CDR2 ANQGSEA. CDR3 DNA: TGCACCACGGGAGGGCCTGGGAGTGAGCAGTTCTTC. Protein product: CTTGGPGSEQFF.

This clonotype has a single count. The V call is TRBV5-1, the J call TRBJ1-1; unclear D gene. The germline V and J ends were trimmed by 1 base and 1 base, with 8 bases remaining between them. Germline values: CDR1 SGHRS, CDR2 YFSETQ. The CDR3 sequence is 14 residues long. DNA of the CDR3: TGCGCCAGCAGCTTGCAGTCGGAGAACACTGAAGCTTTCTTT. This encodes CASSLQSENTEAFF.